The following is a T cell receptor beta chain sequence with its context. Method: immunoSEQ multiplex PCR; TCRdb's copy keeps in-frame clones and lacks some. The data show some 67,000 clones, more than 75% seen once. This sample stems from a study of blood T cell repertoires in COVID-19. From germline, CDR1 is SQVTM and CDR2 ANQGSEA. The trim removed 1 base at V and 4 bases at J, leaving 6 bases unmatched. CDR3 length: 15 amino acids. The chain links TRBV29-1 to TRBJ2-1; TRBD2 aligns across 8 bases. This receptor was obtained from a woman aged 55-69 years with acute or convalescent COVID-19. Sequencing was performed on peripheral blood. The CDR3: CSVEGTSRRYNEQFF. Written as DNA, the CDR3 is TGCAGCGTTGAAGGGACTAGCCGACGTTACAATGAGCAGTTCTTC.